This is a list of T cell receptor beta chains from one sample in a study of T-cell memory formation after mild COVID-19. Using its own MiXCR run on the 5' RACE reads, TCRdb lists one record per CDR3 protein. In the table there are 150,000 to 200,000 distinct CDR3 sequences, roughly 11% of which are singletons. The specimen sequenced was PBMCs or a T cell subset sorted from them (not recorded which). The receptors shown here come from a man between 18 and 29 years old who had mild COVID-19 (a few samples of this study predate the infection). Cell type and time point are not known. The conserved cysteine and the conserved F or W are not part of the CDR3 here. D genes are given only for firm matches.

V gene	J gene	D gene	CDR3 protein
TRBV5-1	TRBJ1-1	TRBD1	ASSLEARGDGTEAF
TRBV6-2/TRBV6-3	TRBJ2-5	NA	ASSPDLLGALTQY
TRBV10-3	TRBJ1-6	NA	AISEANSPLH
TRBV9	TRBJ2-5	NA	ASSVGVGAEETQY
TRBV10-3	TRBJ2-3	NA	AISESGADTQY
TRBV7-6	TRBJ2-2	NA	ASSLGAPGTGELF
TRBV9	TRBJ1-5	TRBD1	ASSMTGSGNQPQH
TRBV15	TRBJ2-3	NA	ATRNRQVTDTQY
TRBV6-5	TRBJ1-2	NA	ASRTVRNYGYT
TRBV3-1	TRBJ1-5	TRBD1	ASSQTRGQGASQPQH
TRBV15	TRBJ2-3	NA	ATRTPGDGTQY
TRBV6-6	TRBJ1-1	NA	ASSYPLRGRTEAF
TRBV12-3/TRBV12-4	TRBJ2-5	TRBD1	ASSSTGGAETQY
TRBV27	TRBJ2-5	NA	ASRGARRGNQETQY
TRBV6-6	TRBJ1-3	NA	ASMGGISGNTIY
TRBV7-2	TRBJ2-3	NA	ASSWRYTDTQY
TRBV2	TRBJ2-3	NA	ASSADYTDTQY
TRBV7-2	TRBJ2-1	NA	ASSSNSYNEQF
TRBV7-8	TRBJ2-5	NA	ASSFNSYPTAQY
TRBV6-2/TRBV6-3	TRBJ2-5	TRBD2	ASSVPLAGVETQY
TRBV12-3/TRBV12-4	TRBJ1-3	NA	AIIAGSGNTIY
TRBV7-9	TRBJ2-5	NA	ATNLDGQETQY
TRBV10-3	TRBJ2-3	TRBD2	AIKSGGSTDTQY
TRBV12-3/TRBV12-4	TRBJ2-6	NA	ASTPGESGANVLT
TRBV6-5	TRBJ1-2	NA	ASREDLNYGYT
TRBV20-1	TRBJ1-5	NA	SVTGGGHQPQH
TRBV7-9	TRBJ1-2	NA	ASSLQDDGGYT
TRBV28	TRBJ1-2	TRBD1	ANKAQGAVGYT
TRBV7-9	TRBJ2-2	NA	ASSLSRGPAGELF
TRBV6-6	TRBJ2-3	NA	ASSYGLDTQY
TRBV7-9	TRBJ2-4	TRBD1	ASSSTRIRTGLTNIQY
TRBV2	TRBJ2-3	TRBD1	ASSVRQGAADTQY
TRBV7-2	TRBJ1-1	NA	ASSRERAGADTEAF
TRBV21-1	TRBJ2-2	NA	ASSGLYTGELF
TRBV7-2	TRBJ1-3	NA	ASSLVSVGVSGNTIY
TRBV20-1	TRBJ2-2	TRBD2	SASPGGANTGELF
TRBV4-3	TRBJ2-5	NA	ASSQLDQGTQY
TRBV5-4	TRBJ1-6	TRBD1	ASSLVGQVNSPLH
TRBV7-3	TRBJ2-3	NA	ASSRGAGDTQY